A selection of T cell receptor beta chains follows, all from one sample in a study of T cells in Graves' hyperthyroidism and ophthalmopathy. TCRdb re-derived calls from the multiplex PCR reads in MiXCR, one entry per CDR3 protein. The sample carries 300,000 to 400,000 distinct CDR3 sequences, over 11% recorded once. Sequenced sample: blood. These receptors all stem from a woman under 40 with Graves' hyperthyroidism. CDR3s include the opening cysteine and the closing phenylalanine or tryptophan. The D gene is left open where the match is weak. Clone size is shown for a subset of rows, as once, few, many or a class of expanded clone.

CDR3	DNA	D	V	J	size	length
CASSAREGYSPLHF	TGTGCCAGCAGTGCGAGGGAAGGTTATTCACCCCTCCACTTT	NA	TRBV6-1	TRBJ1-6	NA	14
CAGPPEGVNEQFF	TGTGCTGGGCCCCCGGAGGGGGTTAATGAGCAGTTCTTC	NA	TRBV2	TRBJ2-1	many	13
CASSLARLAGGGQETQYF	TGTGCCAGCAGCTTAGCTCGGCTAGCGGGAGGTGGGCAAGAGACCCAGTACTTC	TRBD2	TRBV7-2	TRBJ2-5	many	18
CASSLFSGRTSTDTQYF	TGTGCCAGCAGTTTATTTTCCGGCAGGACGAGCACAGATACGCAGTATTTT	NA	TRBV28	TRBJ2-3	many	17
CASSYSPGPRSGSPLHF	TGTGCCAGCAGTTACTCTCCGGGACCTAGAAGTGGTTCACCCCTCCACTTT	NA	TRBV6-5	TRBJ1-6	many	17
CASRQPPSGRFYNEQFF	TGTGCCAGTCGGCAACCCCCCAGCGGGAGGTTCTACAATGAGCAGTTCTTC	TRBD2	TRBV12-3/TRBV12-4	TRBJ2-1	NA	17
CASSPGPGRSASGANVLTF	TGTGCCAGCAGCCCAGGACCGGGACGATCAGCCTCTGGGGCCAACGTCCTGACTTTC	NA	TRBV7-2	TRBJ2-6	few	19
CSASLGTRLSEQYF	TGCAGTGCTAGCCTCGGGACTAGGCTGTCCGAGCAGTACTTC	TRBD2	TRBV20-1	TRBJ2-7	many	14
CASSGGQGATKNIQYF	TGTGCCAGCAGCGGGGGACAGGGGGCGACCAAAAACATTCAGTACTTC	TRBD1	TRBV5-4	TRBJ2-4	NA	16
CASSQGTPGGSGKTYEQYF	TGTGCCAGCAGCCAAGGCACCCCGGGGGGTAGCGGGAAAACTTACGAGCAGTACTTC	TRBD2	TRBV3-1	TRBJ2-7	few	19
CSARSVPPGTDTQYF	TGCAGTGCTAGATCTGTCCCCCCCGGAACAGATACGCAGTATTTT	NA	TRBV20-1	TRBJ2-3	NA	15
CASSLQSSPLHF	TGTGCCAGCAGTTTACAAAGTTCACCCCTCCACTTT	NA	TRBV28	TRBJ1-6	many	12
CSAKLAGNTGELFF	TGCAGTGCTAAGTTAGCGGGGAACACCGGGGAGCTGTTTTTT	TRBD2	TRBV20-1	TRBJ2-2	many	14
CASSQDTYLEQFF	TGTGCCAGCAGCCAAGACACCTACCTGGAGCAGTTCTTC	NA	TRBV14	TRBJ2-1	NA	13
CASSFLGPGELFF	TGTGCCAGCAGTTTCCTAGGCCCCGGGGAGCTGTTTTTT	NA	TRBV27	TRBJ2-2	NA	13
CASGLDRGSEQFF	TGTGCTAGCGGCTTAGACAGGGGTAGTGAGCAGTTCTTC	TRBD1	TRBV7-7	TRBJ2-1	NA	13
CASSEGPGGTEAFF	TGTGCCAGCAGTGAGGGTCCTGGGGGCACTGAAGCTTTCTTT	NA	TRBV6-1	TRBJ1-1	many	14
CASSEYVQLRQGTDTQYF	TGCGCCAGCAGTGAGTACGTTCAGCTGCGGCAGGGCACAGATACGCAGTATTTT	NA	TRBV10-2	TRBJ2-3	NA	18
CSASAFREREQETQYF	TGCAGTGCGTCGGCCTTTCGGGAGCGGGAGCAAGAGACCCAGTACTTC	TRBD2	TRBV20-1	TRBJ2-5	many	16
CASSSLDTNTGELFF	TGCGCCAGCAGCTCTTTAGACACGAACACCGGGGAGCTGTTTTTT	NA	TRBV5-1	TRBJ2-2	few	15
CASTPDRGRTYGYTF	TGTGCCAGCACCCCGGACAGGGGTCGTACTTATGGCTACACCTTC	TRBD1	TRBV12-3/TRBV12-4	TRBJ1-2	many	15
CAWRTSGRAGELFF	TGTGCCTGGAGAACTAGCGGGAGGGCCGGGGAGCTGTTTTTT	TRBD2	TRBV30	TRBJ2-2	many	14
CASSANRDRGGYTF	TGTGCCAGCAGCGCGAACCGGGACAGGGGTGGCTACACCTTC	TRBD1	TRBV7-9	TRBJ1-2	NA	14
CAWRSTGTSGRAGQFF	TGTGCCTGGAGGTCCACTGGGACTAGCGGGAGGGCCGGGCAGTTCTTC	TRBD2	TRBV30	TRBJ2-1	few	16
CASSEDSLATNEKLFF	TGTGCCAGCAGTGAGGATTCTCTTGCAACTAATGAAAAACTGTTTTTT	NA	TRBV2	TRBJ1-4	NA	16